Given below is one T cell receptor beta chain in context. CDR1 and CDR2 from the germline V gene are ENHRY and SYGVKD. Trimming shortened V by 7 bases and J by 2 bases, and 15 bases separated the two germline ends. The CDR3 length is 14 residues. Only in-frame clones appear in the TCRdb table, and some are missing; sequencing was by immunoSEQ multiplex PCR. The sample shows 1.5 million to 2.5 million clones, around 96% of them seen only once. This sample is drawn from a study of shared clonotypes between healthy human individuals. The naive CD8 fraction comprised CD45RO-negative cells positively selected for CCR7 and excluded terminally differentiated effector memory CD45RA+ cells.

The TCR was taken from a man aged 18 to 30 in good health. The material sequenced was naive CD8+ T cells sorted from blood. The chain uses TRBV10-3 and TRBJ2-7; perhaps D is TRBD1 or TRBD2 (5 bases each). The CDR3 bases are TGTGCCATCACCCGGGACGGGACCACCTACGAGCAGTACTTC. This sequence encodes CAITRDGTTYEQYF.